This TCR beta chain emerged from a study of blood T cell repertoires in COVID-19. Overall study context: The cDNA or gDNA used as material had been derived from T cells, B-cell-depleted T cells, or PBMCs.

Those enrolled, adults aged roughly 18 to 95 years, came from about two dozen US areas. Cohorts were assigned according to the clinical history that participants reported. The CDR3 sequence is 11 residues long. Trimming shortened V by 4 bases and J by 2 bases, and 3 bases separated the two germline ends. Germline-derived CDR1 and CDR2 are SGHNT and YYREEE (reference sequence). As originally analysed: It was from reference gene primer amplification that nucleated cell counts were estimated. Only in-frame clones appear in the TCRdb table, and some are missing; sequencing was by immunoSEQ multiplex PCR. The DNA gave D and trimming, while V, J and clone size come from that table. The sample holds 150,000 to 200,000 clones, roughly 90% seen once.

The clonotype originates from a woman aged 45-65 years who had recovered from COVID-19. The rearrangement links TRBV5-4 to TRBJ1-2, with unresolved D. The sample comprised PBMCs or T cells enriched from blood (not recorded which). CDR3 region: CASSTNYGYTF. Here the CDR3 DNA reads TGTGCCAGCAGCACAAACTATGGCTACACCTTC.